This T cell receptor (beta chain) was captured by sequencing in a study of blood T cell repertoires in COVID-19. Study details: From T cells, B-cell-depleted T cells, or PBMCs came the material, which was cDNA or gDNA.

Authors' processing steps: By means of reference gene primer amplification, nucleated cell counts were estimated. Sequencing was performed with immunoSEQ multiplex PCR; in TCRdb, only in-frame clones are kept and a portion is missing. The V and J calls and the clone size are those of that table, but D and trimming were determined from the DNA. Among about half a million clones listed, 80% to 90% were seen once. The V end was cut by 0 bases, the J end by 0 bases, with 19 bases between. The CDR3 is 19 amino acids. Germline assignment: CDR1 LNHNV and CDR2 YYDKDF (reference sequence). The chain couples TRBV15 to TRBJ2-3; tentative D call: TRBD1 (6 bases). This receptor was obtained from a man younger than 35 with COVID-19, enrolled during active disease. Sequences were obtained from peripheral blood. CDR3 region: CATSRDPAGVILSTDTQYF. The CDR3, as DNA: TGTGCCACCAGCAGAGATCCGGCAGGGGTCATCCTTAGCACAGATACGCAGTATTTT.